These 26 T cell receptor beta chains were all obtained from the same sample, sequenced in a study of blood T cell repertoires in COVID-19. Clones were read by immunoSEQ multiplex PCR, and TCRdb kept only the in-frame ones, dropping some. The repertoire includes about 180,000 clones, more than 85% of them detected once, and 2.5% to 3.5% sits in the top ten. The sequenced sample consisted of peripheral blood. The receptors were sampled from a woman aged 25 to 39 with active or convalescent COVID-19.

The chain recombines TRBV13 with TRBJ2-7; D is unclear. V was trimmed by 5 bases and J by 2 bases, leaving 10 bases between them. The germline V gene encodes CDR1 PRHDT and CDR2 FYEKMQ (reference sequence). This CDR3 is built from 13 residues. CDR3 nucleotide sequence: TGTGCCAGCAGCGCTGACTCTCCCTACGAGCAGTACTTC. It is translated as CASSADSPYEQYF.

The chain is built from TRBV19 and TRBJ2-7, with 9 bases identical to TRBD1. V lost 6 bases, J lost 4 bases, and 4 bases stayed unmatched. CDR1 LNHDA and CDR2 SQIVND come from the germline V gene (reference sequence). This CDR3 contains 13 residues. The CDR3, as DNA: TGTGCCAGTAGCCGGGACAGGGAATACGAGCAGTACTTC. Translation gives CASSRDREYEQYF.

The gene calls are TRBV11-3 and TRBJ2-4; 10 bases map to TRBD2. Germline V gives CDR1 SGHNT, CDR2 YENEEA. The V segment lost 2 bases and the J segment 1 base; nucleotides outside the gene matches: 2. This CDR3 contains 16 residues. CDR3 sequence (DNA): TGTGCCAGCAGCTTAAATAGCGGGGGGGCCAAAAACATTCAGTACTTC. Translation gives CASSLNSGGAKNIQYF.

The chain uses TRBV27 and TRBJ2-1; TRBD2 aligns across 9 bases. CDR1 MNHEY and CDR2 SMNVEV come from the germline V gene (reference sequence). This CDR3 has 15 amino acids. V was clipped by 4 bases and J by 4 bases; unmatched bases: 5. CDR3 amino acids: CASSSASGVYNEQFF. The CDR3 nucleotides are TGTGCCAGCAGTTCCGCTAGCGGGGTTTACAATGAGCAGTTCTTC.

The CDR3, as DNA: TGTGCCATCAGTGACCGGGACAGGGGTTCCAATGAGCAGTTCTTC. Its translation is CAISDRDRGSNEQFF. The rearrangement uses TRBV10-3 and TRBJ2-1; 10 nucleotides agree with TRBD1. CDR3 length equals 15 residues. V was clipped by 3 bases and J by 6 bases; unmatched bases: 5. Germline lookup yields CDR1 ENHRY and CDR2 SYGVKD.

The V call is TRBV6-5, the J call TRBJ2-3, with TRBD2 identical over 8 bases. With V trimmed by 7 bases and J by 3 bases, 3 bases remained unmatched. CDR1 is MNHEY and CDR2 is SVGAGI in the germline V gene. The CDR3 length is 13 residues. The CDR3 is CASNQRETDTQYF. CDR3 sequence (DNA): TGTGCCAGCAACCAGCGGGAGACAGATACGCAGTATTTT.

The chain is built from TRBV6-1 and TRBJ1-4, with 8 bases that match TRBD1. This CDR3 comprises 15 residues. The trim removed 2 bases at V and 5 bases at J, leaving 4 bases unmatched. In germline, CDR1 is MNHNS, CDR2 SASEGT. For the CDR3, the DNA is TGTGCCAGCAGTGAACTACGACAGGGGAATGAAAAACTGTTTTTT. Protein sequence: CASSELRQGNEKLFF.

V and J are TRBV5-4 and TRBJ2-7, with 8 bases aligning to TRBD1. Per germline, CDR1 SGHNT and CDR2 YYREEE (reference sequence). There are 15 residues in the CDR3. The V and J ends lost 0 bases and 7 bases, in that order; junction bases with no gene match: 9. CDR3 region: CASSLAMQGAREQYF. CDR3 in DNA: TGTGCCAGCAGCTTGGCCATGCAGGGGGCGAGGGAGCAGTACTTC. Full variable domain (outside the CDR3, taken from reference TRBV5-4 and TRBJ2-7): ETGVTQSPTHLIKTRGQQVTLRCSSQSGHNTVSWYQQALGQGPQFIFQYYREEENGRGNFPPRFSGLQFPNYSSELNVNALELDDSALYLCASSLAMQGAREQYFGPGTRLTVT.

CDR3 amino acids: CASSLDRTTEQFF. CDR3 nucleotide sequence: TGTGCCAGCAGCTTGGACAGGACAACTGAGCAGTTCTTC. V usage is TRBV5-4 and J usage is TRBJ2-1; D possibly corresponds to TRBD1 (5 bases). This CDR3 region has 13 residues. The germline CDR1 and CDR2 sequences are SGHNT and YYREEE (reference sequence). V was cut by 0 bases and J by 9 bases, with 10 bases left in between.

The J gene is TRBJ2-3, the V gene TRBV7-2, with 11 bases aligning to TRBD2. Germline assignment: CDR1 SGHTA and CDR2 FQGNSA. V lost 1 base to trimming and J lost 4 bases; unmatched junction nucleotides: 1. The length of the CDR3 is 15 residues. This CDR3 reads CASSLEGLAADTQYF. In DNA form, the CDR3 reads TGTGCCAGCAGCTTAGAGGGACTAGCGGCAGATACGCAGTATTTT.

This clone was picked up one time. The V call is TRBV13, the J call TRBJ1-1; TRBD1 agrees at 7 bases. Germline V gene lookup returns CDR1 PRHDT and CDR2 FYEKMQ (reference sequence). CDR3 length equals 14 residues. V was pared by 3 bases and J by 2 bases, with 3 bases of the junction left unmatched. In DNA, the CDR3 is TGTGCCAGCAGCTTGGGACAGCTCAACACTGAAGCTTTCTTT. Translating gives CASSLGQLNTEAFF.

The genes are TRBV27 and TRBJ2-6; weak D call: TRBD2 (7 bases). Trimming shortened V by 8 bases and J by 3 bases, and 11 bases separated the two germline ends. There are 14 residues in the CDR3. CDR1 is MNHEY, CDR2 SMNVEV, per germline (reference sequence). The CDR3 DNA reads as TGTGCCAGCGGACTAGGGGGTGGGGCCAACGTCCTGACTTTC. This encodes CASGLGGGANVLTF.

This clone was detected a few times. The V call is TRBV15, the J call TRBJ1-4, with D perhaps matching TRBD1 (6 bases). The CDR3 spans 18 residues. From germline, CDR1 is LNHNV and CDR2 YYDKDF (reference sequence). V was pared by 0 bases and J by 0 bases, with 14 bases between. The CDR3 reads CATSRERRGRATNEKLFF. DNA for the CDR3: TGTGCCACCAGCAGAGAGCGAAGGGGGAGGGCAACTAATGAAAAACTGTTTTTT.

Here the CDR3 reads CASSLHPREQYF. In nucleotides, the CDR3 is TGTGCCAGCAGTTTGCATCCCCGGGAGCAGTACTTC. The chain employs TRBV28 and TRBJ2-7; no definite D call. The CDR3 covers 12 residues. CDR1 MDHEN and CDR2 SYDVKM come from the germline V gene. V dropped 3 bases and J dropped 7 bases, with 10 bases sitting between them.

V usage is TRBV10-3 and J usage is TRBJ1-2; 8 nucleotides agree with TRBD1. The ends lost 5 bases at V and 8 bases at J; junction bases unmatched: 4. The CDR3 consists of 12 residues. Germline loops: CDR1 ENHRY, CDR2 SYGVKD. The CDR3, as DNA: TGTGCCATCAGTATAGGACAGGGCGGCTACACCTTC. Its translation is CAISIGQGGYTF.

The chain links TRBV18 to TRBJ2-1; 13 nucleotides align to TRBD2. Per the germline V gene, CDR1 is KGHSH and CDR2 is LQKENI. This CDR3 contains 16 residues. The trim removed 3 bases at V and 6 bases at J, leaving 5 bases unmatched. CDR3 in amino acids: CASSPRLAGGRNEQFF. The CDR3 DNA reads as TGTGCCAGCTCACCTAGACTAGCGGGGGGCCGCAATGAGCAGTTCTTC. The variable domain in full, completed from reference TRBV18 and TRBJ2-1, reads NAGVMQNPRHLVRRRGQEARLRCSPMKGHSHVYWYRQLPEEGLKFMVYLQKENIIDESGMPKERFSAEFPKEGPSILRIQQVVRGDSAAYFCASSPRLAGGRNEQFFGPGTRLTVL.

This chain uses TRBV3-1 (or the pseudogene TRBV3-2) with TRBJ1-4, with TRBD1 matching 7 bases. CDR1 is LGHDT and CDR2 is YNNKEL in the germline V gene (reference sequence). The CDR3 has 18 amino acids. After removal of 5 bases from V and 2 bases from J, the junction contained 14 bases not matched to a gene. The CDR3 coding sequence is TGTGCCAGCAGCAACCAGGGACAGCTTTTTGGTACTAATGAAAAACTGTTTTTT. Translated, it gives CASSNQGQLFGTNEKLFF.

J is TRBJ1-4 and V is TRBV28, with TRBD1 matching 9 bases. The CDR3 is 14 amino acids. J was trimmed by 8 bases and V by 5 bases; bases with no gene match: 6. CDR1 and CDR2 (germline): MDHEN, SYDVKM. DNA of the CDR3: TGTGCCAGCAGTCACCGGGACAGGGAAGAAAAACTGTTTTTT. Its translation is CASSHRDREEKLFF.

This sequence joins TRBV2 and TRBJ1-1, with a weak D call TRBD1 (5 bases). This CDR3 is 14 amino acids long. V was shortened by 6 bases and J by 1 base, with 12 bases between the two germline ends. Germline V gives CDR1 SNHLY, CDR2 FYNNEI. The CDR3 coding sequence is TGTGCCAGCAGCCTCGGGGGGAAGAACACTGAAGCTTTCTTT. Translation: CASSLGGKNTEAFF. The full variable domain, completed using reference TRBV2 and TRBJ1-1, is EPEVTQTPSHQVTQMGQEVILRCVPISNHLYFYWYRQILGQKVEFLVSFYNNEISEKSEIFDDQFSVERPDGSNFTLKIRSTKLEDSAMYFCASSLGGKNTEAFFGQGTRLTVV.

About this clone: Compared with germline, one end of the junction differs, possibly owing to a read error. The chain uses TRBV3-1 (or the pseudogene TRBV3-2) and TRBJ2-7; D unresolved. Germline V CDR1 and CDR2: LGHDT, YNNKEL (reference sequence). The CDR3 is made up of 15 amino acids. The CDR3 DNA reads TGTGCCGGCAGCCAAGTGGGCAGGTCCAACTACGAGCAGTACTTC. It translates to CAGSQVGRSNYEQYF.

The count of this clone is one. J is TRBJ1-2 and V is TRBV2, with 8 bases identical to TRBD1. V was clipped by 6 bases and J by 5 bases; unmatched bases: 5. CDR3 length: 13 amino acids. Germline CDR1 is SNHLY and CDR2 is FYNNEI. The CDR3 reads CASRVGQGYGYTF. The CDR3 DNA reads TGTGCCAGCAGGGTAGGACAGGGATATGGCTACACCTTC.

This chain connects TRBV12-3 or TRBV12-4 to TRBJ2-1; tentatively, D is TRBD1 (5 bases). This CDR3 has 11 residues. V was trimmed by 3 bases and J by 9 bases, leaving 6 bases between them. The CDR3 region is CASSFQGEQFF. CDR3 coding DNA: TGTGCCAGCAGTTTTCAGGGTGAGCAGTTCTTC.

This chain's CDR3 is CSALRGNEQFF. The CDR3 coding sequence is TGCAGTGCTCTTAGAGGCAATGAGCAGTTCTTC. The chain combines TRBV20-1 with TRBJ2-1; D gene ambiguous. The CDR3 length is 11 residues. V was clipped by 5 bases and J by 6 bases, with 8 bases between them. Germline lookup yields CDR1 DFQATT and CDR2 SNEGSKA (reference sequence).

The chain joins TRBV28 to TRBJ1-5; 8 positions agree with TRBD1. V lost 5 bases, J lost 1 base, and 4 bases stayed unmatched. The CDR3 covers 15 residues. CDR1 and CDR2 from the germline V gene are MDHEN and SYDVKM. CDR3 region: CASSDRGTSNQPQHF. CDR3 sequence (DNA): TGTGCCAGCAGTGACAGGGGTACAAGCAATCAGCCCCAGCATTTT.

The gene calls are TRBV11-3 and TRBJ1-5; D ambiguous. The CDR3 is 14 amino acids. Trimming cost V 6 bases and J 11 bases, with 20 bases left between them. The germline V gene encodes CDR1 SGHNT and CDR2 YENEEA. The CDR3 spells CASRPTPRIQAQHF. CDR3 in DNA: TGTGCCAGCAGACCAACCCCCCGAATCCAGGCCCAGCATTTT.

V and J are TRBV7-9 and TRBJ2-5, with D possibly TRBD2 on 6 matching bases. Germline V gene data show CDR1 as SEHNR and CDR2 as FQNEAQ (reference sequence). The germline V and J ends were trimmed by 1 base and 5 bases, with 14 bases remaining between them. The CDR3 loop spans 15 amino acids. CDR3 nucleotide sequence: TGTGCCAGCAGCTTAGTAGCGGATCCCGGGGAGACCCAGTACTTC. Amino acids: CASSLVADPGETQYF.